Following are 20 T cell receptor beta chains from one sample sequenced in a study of early T cells in non-severe SARS-CoV-2 infection. MiXCR was run by TCRdb on the 5' RACE reads, yielding one entry per CDR3 protein. The sample shows 35,000 to 50,000 distinct CDR3 sequences, under 30% of them seen only once. This specimen consisted of whole blood, obtained at baseline. These receptors originate from an adult who was a healthcare worker with PCR-confirmed SARS-CoV-2 infection or an uninfected control (not recorded which).

This clonotype was seen only a few times. This chain joins TRBV6-6 and TRBJ2-5; D is possibly TRBD1 (5 bases). Germline V CDR1 and CDR2: MNHNY, SVGAGI (reference sequence). Trimming pared 0 bases from V and 8 bases from J, leaving 10 bases between. There are 13 residues in the CDR3. The CDR3 spells CASSYSRAYTQYF. The CDR3 nucleotides read TGTGCCAGCAGTTACTCCAGGGCGTATACCCAGTACTTC.

This clonotype has just a few counts. The chain has TRBV30 and TRBJ1-6; D gene ambiguous. This CDR3 has 14 residues. Germline assignment: CDR1 GTSNPN and CDR2 SVGIG (reference sequence). V was shortened by 4 bases and J by 0 bases, with 7 bases between the two germline ends. The CDR3 is CAWKQSSYNSPLHF. Here the CDR3 DNA reads TGTGCCTGGAAGCAGAGCTCCTATAATTCACCCCTCCACTTT.

This clonotype was detected only a few times. This chain connects TRBV10-1 to TRBJ2-3; D gene unclear. The CDR3 length is 14 residues. Germline lookup yields CDR1 WNHNN and CDR2 SYGVQD (reference sequence). V dropped 0 bases and J dropped 5 bases, with 9 bases sitting between them. The CDR3 region is CASSESIGRDTQYF. The CDR3 nucleotides read TGCGCCAGCAGTGAGTCGATCGGCAGAGATACGCAGTATTTT.

The rearrangement uses TRBV10-2 and TRBJ1-3; D ambiguous. Trimming stripped 3 bases from V and 4 bases from J, with 7 bases between. CDR3 length: 13 amino acids. Germline lookup yields CDR1 WSHSY and CDR2 SAAADI. The CDR3 sequence is CASSDSGGNTIYF. CDR3 DNA sequence: TGCGCCAGCAGTGATTCTGGGGGAAACACCATATATTTT.

The rearrangement uses TRBV20-1 and TRBJ2-1, with 9 bases lining up with TRBD1. Trimming removed 0 bases from V and 6 bases from J; junction bases left unmatched: 6. Germline lookup yields CDR1 DFQATT and CDR2 SNEGSKA (reference sequence). CDR3 size: 15 residues. The chain's CDR3 is CSAREMGQGGNEQFF. The CDR3 nucleotides are TGCAGTGCTAGAGAAATGGGACAGGGTGGCAATGAGCAGTTCTTC.

This clonotype turned up a few times. The CDR3 nucleotides are TGCAGTGCTCCCCGGGACAGGGGGCACTATGGCTACACCTTC. Translated: CSAPRDRGHYGYTF. The rearrangement joins TRBV20-1 to TRBJ1-2, with TRBD1 identical over 12 bases. Germline V gene lookup returns CDR1 DFQATT and CDR2 SNEGSKA (reference sequence). V gave up 5 bases and J gave up 3 bases; unmatched junction bases: 4. The CDR3 has 14 amino acids.

This clonotype was counted between two and nine times. The genes are TRBV30 and TRBJ2-3, with unresolved D. The V gene's germline CDR1 is GTSNPN and CDR2 SVGIG (reference sequence). The V gene lost 4 bases and the J gene lost 2 bases, with 7 bases spanning the gap. This CDR3 region has 12 residues. CDR3 residues: CAWTTFTDTQYF. The CDR3, as DNA: TGTGCCTGGACGACGTTCACAGATACGCAGTATTTT. Together with reference TRBV30 and TRBJ2-3, the CDR3 gives the full variable domain: SQTIHQWPATLVQPVGSPLSLECTVEGTSNPNLYWYRQAAGRGLQLLFYSVGIGQISSEVPQNLSASRPQDRQFILSSKKLLLSDSGFYLCAWTTFTDTQYFGPGTRLTVL.

The chain combines TRBV10-3 with TRBJ2-3; D not certain. Germline V gives CDR1 ENHRY, CDR2 SYGVKD. Trimming left V 7 bases short and J 0 bases short, with 2 bases between. CDR3 length equals 11 residues. The CDR3 DNA reads TGTGCCATCAACAGCACAGATACGCAGTATTTT. Protein: CAINSTDTQYF.

This sequence joins TRBV7-6 and TRBJ1-4; 7 nucleotides line up with TRBD1. This CDR3 comprises 14 residues. V trimming: 6 bases; J trimming: 8 bases; junction bases outside the gene matches: 9. Germline lookup yields CDR1 SGHVS and CDR2 FNYEAQ. The CDR3 loop is CASSQNRGGEKLFF. The CDR3 coding sequence is TGTGCCAGCAGTCAAAACAGGGGAGGCGAAAAACTGTTTTTT.

This clonotype was picked up a small number of times. V usage is TRBV29-1 and J usage is TRBJ1-1; D not resolved. Germline CDR1 is SQVTM and CDR2 is ANQGSEA. The CDR3 totals 16 residues. The ends were cut back, 4 bases at V and 2 bases at J, with 20 bases in the middle. The CDR3, as DNA: TGCAGCGTTGTAGGCAGGAGGCGAGGCGGAAACACTGAAGCTTTCTTT. It encodes CSVVGRRRGGNTEAFF. The entire variable domain, with the rest obtained from reference TRBV29-1 and TRBJ1-1, is as follows: SAVISQKPSRDICQRGTSLTIQCQVDSQVTMMFWYRQQPGQSLTLIATANQGSEATYESGFVIDKFPISRPNLTFSTLTVSNMSPEDSSIYLCSVVGRRRGGNTEAFFGQGTRLTVV.

J is TRBJ2-1 and V is TRBV24-1; D not resolved. The CDR3 spans 15 residues. Germline CDR1 and CDR2: KGHDR and SFDVKD. V lost 4 bases, J lost 1 base, and 10 bases lay in between. The CDR3 loop is CATSDPAHSYNEQFF. Written as DNA, the CDR3 is TGTGCCACCAGTGACCCCGCACATTCCTACAATGAGCAGTTCTTC.

This clonotype came up a few times. The rearrangement joins TRBV3-1 to TRBJ1-1; D not certain. CDR3 size: 14 residues. Trimming removed 4 bases from V and 0 bases from J, with 9 bases in between. CDR1 LGHDT and CDR2 YNNKEL come from the germline V gene (reference sequence). This chain's CDR3 is CASSPMIMNTEAFF. The DNA for the CDR3 is TGTGCCAGCAGCCCGATGATCATGAACACTGAAGCTTTCTTT.

This chain uses TRBV5-6 with TRBJ1-1, with D possibly being TRBD1 (6 bases). The CDR3 sequence is 13 residues long. From germline, CDR1 is SGHDT and CDR2 YYEEEE. Trimming stripped 2 bases from V and 2 bases from J, with 7 bases between. CDR3 in amino acids: CASSLQGNTEAFF. CDR3 nucleotides: TGTGCCAGCAGCTTACAGGGAAACACTGAAGCTTTCTTT.

V gene TRBV2 combines with J gene TRBJ2-5, with a possible D match to TRBD2 (5 bases). The V and J ends lost 2 bases and 5 bases respectively, with 12 bases between them. The CDR3 has 14 residues. Looked up from germline, CDR1 is SNHLY and CDR2 is FYNNEI. The CDR3 region is CASSESLALETQYF. The CDR3 DNA reads as TGTGCCAGCAGTGAATCCCTAGCCCTCGAGACCCAGTACTTC.

This clonotype has a count of ten or more. The chain recombines TRBV4-3 with TRBJ2-6; D is undetermined. Germline V CDR1 and CDR2: LGHNA, YSLEER. The CDR3 sequence is 17 residues long. Trimming left V 0 bases short and J 2 bases short, with 11 bases between. CDR3 protein: CASSQDGKGTGANVLTF. CDR3 nucleotides: TGCGCCAGCAGCCAAGATGGGAAGGGTACTGGGGCCAACGTCCTGACTTTC.

V is TRBV29-1 and J is TRBJ1-2; D perhaps matches TRBD1 (5 bases). This CDR3 is built from 12 residues. V was clipped by 2 bases and J by 5 bases, with 9 bases between them. Germline CDR1 is SQVTM and CDR2 is ANQGSEA. CDR3: CSVEWAGYGYTF. CDR3 nucleotide sequence: TGCAGCGTTGAATGGGCAGGGTATGGCTACACCTTC.

This clonotype was detected a few times. This rearrangement joins TRBV2 to TRBJ1-1, with D hard to call. V shed 8 bases and J shed 5 bases, with 15 bases lying between them. The CDR3 is 13 amino acids. CDR1 and CDR2 from the germline V gene are SNHLY and FYNNEI. The CDR3 DNA reads TGTGCCAGCGCGGAAGAGGGTTTAACTGAAGCTTTCTTT. Residues: CASAEEGLTEAFF.

At least ten counts were recorded for this clonotype. The chain is built from TRBV3-1 and TRBJ2-1; either TRBD1 or TRBD2 may fit D (5 bases each). Germline V gives CDR1 LGHDT, CDR2 YNNKEL (reference sequence). V was shortened by 4 bases and J by 8 bases, with 21 bases between the two germline ends. This CDR3 is built from 16 residues. In nucleotides, the CDR3 is TGTGCCAGCAGCCCGGGGACGGCCAGGCCACGGGATGAGCAGTTCTTC. It specifies CASSPGTARPRDEQFF.

This clonotype occurred a few times. The chain carries TRBV14 and TRBJ2-2; 7 bases align to TRBD1. The germline V gene has CDR1 SGHDN and CDR2 FVKESK. V gave up 4 bases and J gave up 4 bases; unmatched junction bases: 6. There are 15 residues in the CDR3. The CDR3 bases are TGTGCCAGCAGCCTACTGACAGGGTCCACCGGGGAGCTGTTTTTT. Translation: CASSLLTGSTGELFF.

The chain recombines TRBV6-6 with TRBJ1-2; the D gene is possibly TRBD1 (5 bases). The CDR3 has 15 residues. CDR1 is MNHNY and CDR2 is SVGAGI in the germline V gene (reference sequence). The V end lost 0 bases, the J end lost 5 bases, and 13 bases lay between the germline ends. The CDR3 nucleotides are TGTGCCAGCAGTTACTCTCCTGGGGACTTATATGGCTACACCTTC. Translation: CASSYSPGDLYGYTF.